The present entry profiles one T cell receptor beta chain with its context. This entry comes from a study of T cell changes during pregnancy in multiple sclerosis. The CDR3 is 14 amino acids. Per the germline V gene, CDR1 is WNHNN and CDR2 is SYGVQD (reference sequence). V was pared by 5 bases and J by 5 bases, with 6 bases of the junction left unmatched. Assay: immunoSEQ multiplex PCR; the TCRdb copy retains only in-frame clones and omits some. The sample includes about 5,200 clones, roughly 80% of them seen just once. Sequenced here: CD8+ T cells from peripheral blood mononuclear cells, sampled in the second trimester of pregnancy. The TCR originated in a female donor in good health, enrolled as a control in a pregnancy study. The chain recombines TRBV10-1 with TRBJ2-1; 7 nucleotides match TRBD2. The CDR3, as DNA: TGCGCCAGCAGTCCTAGCGGCCCTCACAATGAGCAGTTCTTC. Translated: CASSPSGPHNEQFF.